What follows describes a single T cell receptor (beta chain). The entry originates in a study of blood T cell repertoires in COVID-19. Original processing methods: Reference gene primer amplification gave nucleated cell count estimates. The data were produced by immunoSEQ multiplex PCR, yet TCRdb's version contains in-frame clones alone and is incomplete. V and J calls and clone size follow that table, whereas D and trimming were derived from the DNA. The data contain 55,000 to 65,000 clones, around 90% of them singletons. Germline V gene sequence: CDR1 SGHAT, CDR2 FQNNGV. This CDR3 is built from 11 residues. Trimming removed 5 bases from V and 16 bases from J; junction bases left unmatched: 8.

This chain joins TRBV11-2 and TRBJ2-1, with 7 bases that match TRBD2. Sample: peripheral blood. This receptor was taken from a human donor with active COVID-19. The donor label of this sample is uncertain. This chain's CDR3 is CASSPGTINFF. CDR3 bases: TGTGCCAGCAGCCCCGGGACTATTAATTTCTTC.